This TCR beta chain was sequenced for a study of cytomegalovirus exposure and HLA in healthy donors. PCR employed 60 Vbeta and 13 Jbeta primers. Profiling relied on immunoSEQ multiplex PCR, and the TCRdb table lists in-frame clones only, not all of them. The top ten clones hold about 2.5% of a sample with about 160,000 clones, about 70% of them seen once. Study-wide results and caveats: CMV serostatus was the sole immune exposure data available. A previous analysis found most TCR beta V segments productive roughly 87% or roughly 30% of the time.

V was pared by 1 base and J by 5 bases, with 8 bases between. The CDR3 runs 14 residues. CDR1 and CDR2 from the germline V gene are SGHVS and FNYEAQ. To note about this clone: Its antigen is as yet unknown.

The source is a woman in her thirties or forties in good health and CMV-seropositive. What was sequenced was PBMCs. The chain uses TRBV7-6 and TRBJ2-2; D ambiguous. CDR3 coding DNA: TGTGCCAGCAGCTTAGTTCTGAGGACCGGGGAGCTGTTTTTT. It translates to CASSLVLRTGELFF.